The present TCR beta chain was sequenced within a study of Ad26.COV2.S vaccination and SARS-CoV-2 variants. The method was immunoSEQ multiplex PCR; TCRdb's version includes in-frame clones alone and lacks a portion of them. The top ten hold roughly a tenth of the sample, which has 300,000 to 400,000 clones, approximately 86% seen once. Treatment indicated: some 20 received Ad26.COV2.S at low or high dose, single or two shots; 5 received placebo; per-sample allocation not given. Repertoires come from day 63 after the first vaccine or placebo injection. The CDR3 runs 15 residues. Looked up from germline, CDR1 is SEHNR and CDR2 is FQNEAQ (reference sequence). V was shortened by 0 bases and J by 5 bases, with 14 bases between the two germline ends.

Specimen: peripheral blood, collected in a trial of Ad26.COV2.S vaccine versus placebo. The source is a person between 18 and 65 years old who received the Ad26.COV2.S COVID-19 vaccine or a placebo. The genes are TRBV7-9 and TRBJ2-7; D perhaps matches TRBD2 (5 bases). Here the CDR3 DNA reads TGTGCCAGCAGCTTAGCGCGGGCTAGCCAACACGAGCAGTACTTC. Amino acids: CASSLARASQHEQYF.